Sequencing of this T cell receptor (beta chain) was carried out in a study of CD8 T cells in ankylosing spondylitis. General study points: Reports of some motif variants in reactive arthritis synovial fluid and blood predate this one. One TCR beta motif, made up of roughly 8 highly homologous variants, appeared characteristic of ankylosing spondylitis blood. A CD8+ phenotype characterized the disease-linked clones, which were relatively rare in peripheral blood.

Each CDR3 protein is one row after TCRdb ran MiXCR on the 5' RACE reads. This sample has 220,000 or so distinct CDR3 sequences, with 18% found just once. A word on this clonotype: Antigen: not known.

The CDR3 extends over 15 amino acids. The V and J ends lost 10 bases and 1 base, in that order; junction bases with no gene match: 9. This sequence joins TRBV12-3 or TRBV12-4 and TRBJ1-1, with 10 nucleotides matching TRBD1. The TCR originated in a male donor with ankylosing spondylitis. Sequenced material: blood, either unsorted or a sorted T cell fraction (not recorded which). Here the CDR3 reads CAILRDRGPNTEAFF. For the CDR3, the DNA is TGTGCCATCCTCCGGGACAGGGGACCGAACACTGAAGCTTTCTTT.